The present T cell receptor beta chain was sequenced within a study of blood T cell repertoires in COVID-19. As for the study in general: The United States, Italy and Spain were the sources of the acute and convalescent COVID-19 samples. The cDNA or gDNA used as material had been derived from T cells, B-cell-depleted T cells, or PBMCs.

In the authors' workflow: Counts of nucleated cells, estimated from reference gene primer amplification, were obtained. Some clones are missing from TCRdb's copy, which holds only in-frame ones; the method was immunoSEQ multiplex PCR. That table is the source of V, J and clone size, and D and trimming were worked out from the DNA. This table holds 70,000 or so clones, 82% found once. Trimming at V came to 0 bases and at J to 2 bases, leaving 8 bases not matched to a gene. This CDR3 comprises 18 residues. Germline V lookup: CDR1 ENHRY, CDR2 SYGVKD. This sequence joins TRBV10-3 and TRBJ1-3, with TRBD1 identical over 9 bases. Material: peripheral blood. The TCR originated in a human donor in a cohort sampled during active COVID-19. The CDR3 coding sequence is TGTGCCATCAGTGAGTCATTGTCCGGGACAGGGCCTGGAAACACCATATATTTT. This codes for CAISESLSGTGPGNTIYF.